The 18 T cell receptor beta chains given below trace back to one sample, sequenced in a study of T cell responses to AZD1222 COVID-19 vaccine. Here immunoSEQ multiplex PCR was the method, and the copy in TCRdb shows in-frame clones only, minus some. The repertoire holds about 84,000 clones, 80% to 90% seen once, with 9% to 13% in the top ten. This material consisted of peripheral blood, taken 28 days after the second AZD1222 dose. The source is an adult who received the AZD1222 COVID-19 vaccine.

The genes are TRBV10-3 and TRBJ1-1; no reliable D call. The CDR3 runs 14 residues. Germline loops: CDR1 ENHRY, CDR2 SYGVKD. V shed 4 bases and J shed 4 bases, with 13 bases lying between them. The CDR3 DNA follows: TGTGCCATCAGTGGGCAGGTGGATGGCACTGAAGCTTTCTTT. It yields the protein CAISGQVDGTEAFF.

The V gene is TRBV7-9, the J gene TRBJ2-5; D remains ambiguous. V lost 3 bases and J lost 5, with 1 base in between. CDR1 and CDR2 (germline): SEHNR, FQNEAQ (reference sequence). This CDR3 contains 10 residues. The CDR3 is CASSLETQYF. CDR3 nucleotide sequence: TGTGCCAGCAGCTTGGAGACCCAGTACTTC.

The V call is TRBV29-1, the J call TRBJ1-2; D is perhaps TRBD1 (5 bases). Germline V gives CDR1 SQVTM, CDR2 ANQGSEA. CDR3 length equals 15 residues. V was clipped by 1 base and J by 5 bases, with 17 bases between them. The CDR3 DNA is TGCAGCGTTGAAGGCCCCAGGGAAAGAGGGTATGGCTACACCTTC. Amino acid sequence: CSVEGPRERGYGYTF.

This chain uses TRBV4-3 with TRBJ1-1; weak D call: TRBD1 (5 bases). The CDR3 contains 15 residues. V was cut by 1 base and J by 2 bases, with 11 bases left in between. Germline loops: CDR1 LGHNA, CDR2 YSLEER. CDR3 loop: CASSQVQGFNTEAFF. The DNA for the CDR3 is TGCGCCAGCAGCCAAGTTCAGGGCTTTAACACTGAAGCTTTCTTT.

The chain recombines TRBV3-1 (or the pseudogene TRBV3-2) with TRBJ2-1; no reliable D call. V lost 2 bases and J lost 6, with 14 bases in between. Per germline, CDR1 LGHDT and CDR2 YNNKEL (reference sequence). The CDR3 length is 15 residues. CDR3 sequence: CASSQITALGNEQFF. The CDR3 coding sequence is TGTGCCAGCAGCCAAATCACCGCCCTGGGCAATGAGCAGTTCTTC.

The gene calls are TRBV6-5 and TRBJ1-6; D ambiguous. Germline loops: CDR1 MNHEY, CDR2 SVGAGI. V lost 4 bases to trimming and J lost 13 bases, with 20 bases between them. The CDR3 totals 15 residues. For the CDR3, the DNA is TGTGCCAGCAGTTCGCCTCGGAGAGGACCGCTCCCCCTCCACTTT. Translation gives CASSSPRRGPLPLHF.

The rearrangement links TRBV7-8 to TRBJ2-7, with unresolved D. The CDR3 is made up of 13 amino acids. CDR1 SGHVS and CDR2 FQNEAQ come from the germline V gene. The V end was cut by 4 bases, the J end by 2 bases, with 9 bases between. The CDR3 nucleotides read TGTGCCAGCAGCTCCCCCCAGACCTACGAGCAGTACTTC. Residues: CASSSPQTYEQYF.

The chain employs TRBV5-1 and TRBJ2-1; D is perhaps TRBD1 (6 bases). The germline V gene has CDR1 SGHRS and CDR2 YFSETQ. The CDR3 consists of 15 residues. Trimming stripped 7 bases from V and 4 bases from J, with 18 bases between. CDR3 region: CASQKTYGQYNEQFF. The CDR3 nucleotides read TGCGCCAGCCAAAAAACCTACGGACAGTACAATGAGCAGTTCTTC.

This clone was seen once. V is TRBV4-1 and J is TRBJ2-7, with a weak D call TRBD2 (6 bases). This CDR3 is 15 amino acids long. The V end lost 1 base, the J end lost 5 bases, and 15 bases lay between the germline ends. Germline loops: CDR1 MGHRA, CDR2 YSYEKL. The CDR3 loop reads CASSQGGVGGDEQYF. The CDR3 coding sequence is TGCGCCAGCAGCCAAGGTGGGGTTGGAGGGGACGAGCAGTACTTC.

The J gene is TRBJ1-5, the V gene TRBV19; the D is unclear. Germline loops: CDR1 LNHDA, CDR2 SQIVND (reference sequence). V lost 3 bases and J lost 3, with 9 bases in between. The CDR3 length is 14 residues. CDR3 sequence (DNA): TGTGCCAGTAGTATGGAGCAGGTCAATCAGCCCCAGCATTTT. Translated: CASSMEQVNQPQHF.

The chain has TRBV12-3 or TRBV12-4 and TRBJ1-2, with no clear D. This CDR3 is 11 amino acids long. V was pared by 5 bases and J by 5 bases, with 6 bases between. CDR3 loop: CASSDRYGYTF. The CDR3 DNA reads TGTGCCAGCAGTGATCGATATGGCTACACCTTC.

The chain is built from TRBV28 and TRBJ1-4; 7 nucleotides align to TRBD1. With 4 bases clipped from V and 4 bases from J, the junction kept 6 bases outside the gene matches. The CDR3 runs to 15 residues. Per germline, CDR1 MDHEN and CDR2 SYDVKM. CDR3 nucleotide sequence: TGTGCCAGCAGTTCAGGGGGACGGGATAATGAAAAACTGTTTTTT. Residues: CASSSGGRDNEKLFF.

A single count supports this clone. This chain uses TRBV6-2 or TRBV6-3 with TRBJ2-5, with 9 bases identical to TRBD1. J lost 3 bases, V lost 5 bases, and 10 bases had no gene match. This CDR3 is built from 16 residues. The germline gives CDR1 MNHEY, CDR2 SVGEGT. DNA for the CDR3: TGTGCCAGCAGTCCCCGGGGGACAGGGATAAAAGAGACCCAGTACTTC. This gives the protein CASSPRGTGIKETQYF.

This clone was recorded once. The genes are TRBV27 and TRBJ1-1, with D perhaps TRBD1 (5 bases). This CDR3 has 14 amino acids. Trimming took 3 bases from V and 1 from J, leaving 9 bases between them. From germline, CDR1 is MNHEY and CDR2 SMNVEV (reference sequence). Here the CDR3 DNA reads TGTGCCAGCAGTTTGGAGGGGAGGAACACTGAAGCTTTCTTT. As protein: CASSLEGRNTEAFF.

V usage is TRBV7-9 and J usage is TRBJ2-7, with 9 bases lining up with TRBD1. Per the germline V gene, CDR1 is SEHNR and CDR2 is FQNEAQ (reference sequence). V shed 4 bases, J shed 5 bases, and the junction held 6 bases outside the gene matches. The CDR3 loop spans 14 amino acids. CDR3 DNA: TGTGCCAGCAGCTACCGGGACAGGGCCCACGAGCAGTACTTC. Its translation is CASSYRDRAHEQYF.

This clone has ten or more counts. The V gene is TRBV7-9, the J gene TRBJ1-2; possible D gene TRBD1, 6 bases. The V and J ends lost 0 bases and 8 bases respectively, with 13 bases between them. The CDR3 loop spans 14 amino acids. Germline loops: CDR1 SEHNR, CDR2 FQNEAQ (reference sequence). The CDR3 DNA follows: TGTGCCAGCAGCTTAGCGCTAGGGGGATACGGCTACACCTTC. Translating it yields CASSLALGGYGYTF.

The gene calls are TRBV19 and TRBJ1-2; 7 positions match TRBD1. CDR3 length: 13 amino acids. V lost 6 bases to trimming and J lost 5 bases; unmatched junction nucleotides: 6. CDR1 is LNHDA, CDR2 SQIVND, per germline (reference sequence). CDR3 in amino acids: CASSDGQVYGYTF. CDR3 in DNA: TGTGCCAGTAGCGACGGACAGGTATATGGCTACACCTTC.

The sample holds a few counts of this clone. This chain links TRBV5-5 with TRBJ2-1; D might be TRBD2 (5 bases). Germline CDR1 reads SGHKS; CDR2 reads YYEKEE (reference sequence). The CDR3 sequence is 15 residues long. Trimming cost V 4 bases and J 0 bases, with 11 bases left between them. CDR3 in DNA: TGTGCCAGCAGCGGACGGGATCTCTCCTACAATGAGCAGTTCTTC. Its translation: CASSGRDLSYNEQFF.